Listed below are T cell receptor beta chains from one sample, sequenced in a study of blood T cell repertoires in COVID-19. Generated by immunoSEQ multiplex PCR, the TCRdb table keeps only in-frame clones and is missing some. Of 50,000 to 65,000 clones listed, more than 80% were seen once; the top ten hold 15% to 20%. Sequenced input: peripheral blood. These receptor sequences come from a human donor in a cohort sampled during active COVID-19. The CDR3 runs from the conserved cysteine through the conserved F or W. Each record gives: D gene, clone size, CDR3 length, J gene, V gene, CDR3 protein, CDR3 DNA. D genes are given only for firm matches. Not every row has a clone size; where given, it reads once, few, many or a size class.

D gene: .; clone size: .; CDR3 length: 13; J gene: TRBJ2-5; V gene: TRBV7-9; CDR3 protein: CASSGGLGETQYF; CDR3 DNA: TGTGCCAGCAGCGGAGGGCTTGGTGAGACCCAGTACTTC
D gene: TRBD2; clone size: .; CDR3 length: 15; J gene: TRBJ2-1; V gene: TRBV7-2; CDR3 protein: CASSLGAGVFNEQFF; CDR3 DNA: TGTGCCAGCAGCCTGGGAGCGGGAGTATTCAATGAGCAGTTCTTC
D gene: .; clone size: .; CDR3 length: 14; J gene: TRBJ1-5; V gene: TRBV30; CDR3 protein: CAWSSLSLNQPQHF; CDR3 DNA: TGTGCCTGGAGTTCTCTTTCACTGAATCAGCCCCAGCATTTT
D gene: .; clone size: .; CDR3 length: 15; J gene: TRBJ2-7; V gene: TRBV6-1; CDR3 protein: CASSEVVAYTYEQYF; CDR3 DNA: TGTGCCAGCAGTGAAGTAGTAGCTTACACCTACGAGCAGTACTTC
D gene: .; clone size: few; CDR3 length: 14; J gene: TRBJ1-5; V gene: TRBV5-5; CDR3 protein: CASSLAGQGQPQHF; CDR3 DNA: TGTGCCAGCAGCTTGGCCGGGCAGGGTCAGCCCCAGCATTTT
D gene: TRBD1; clone size: .; CDR3 length: 16; J gene: TRBJ1-6; V gene: TRBV10-3; CDR3 protein: CAISESRSGGSSPLHF; CDR3 DNA: TGTGCCATCAGTGAGTCGAGGTCAGGGGGCAGTTCACCCCTCCACTTT
D gene: TRBD1; clone size: .; CDR3 length: 17; J gene: TRBJ1-2; V gene: TRBV28; CDR3 protein: CASTQPGQGVHNYGYTF; CDR3 DNA: TGTGCCAGCACCCAGCCGGGACAGGGGGTTCATAACTATGGCTACACCTTC
D gene: TRBD1; clone size: few; CDR3 length: 15; J gene: TRBJ1-1; V gene: TRBV4-2; CDR3 protein: CASSQVRGTVRGAFF; CDR3 DNA: TGTGCCAGCAGCCAAGTCCGTGGGACAGTCAGGGGGGCTTTCTTT
D gene: TRBD1; clone size: .; CDR3 length: 17; J gene: TRBJ1-5; V gene: TRBV9; CDR3 protein: CASSGGQGPVSNQPQHF; CDR3 DNA: TGTGCCAGCAGCGGGGGACAGGGGCCGGTAAGCAATCAGCCCCAGCATTTT
D gene: .; clone size: .; CDR3 length: 13; J gene: TRBJ2-1; V gene: TRBV5-4; CDR3 protein: CASSSGSINEQFF; CDR3 DNA: TGTGCCAGCAGCTCGGGGTCGATCAATGAGCAGTTCTTC
D gene: .; clone size: .; CDR3 length: 15; J gene: TRBJ1-1; V gene: TRBV2; CDR3 protein: CASSDHREYLTEAFF; CDR3 DNA: TGTGCCAGCAGTGATCACAGGGAGTACCTCACTGAAGCTTTCTTT
D gene: TRBD1; clone size: .; CDR3 length: 15; J gene: TRBJ2-3; V gene: TRBV19; CDR3 protein: CASSTPGTGADTQYF; CDR3 DNA: TGTGCCAGTAGTACCCCGGGGACAGGGGCCGATACGCAGTATTTT
D gene: .; clone size: .; CDR3 length: 18; J gene: TRBJ2-2; V gene: TRBV5-6; CDR3 protein: CASSSPRWLREGAGELFF; CDR3 DNA: TGTGCCAGCAGCTCCCCGCGGTGGTTGCGGGAAGGTGCCGGGGAGCTGTTTTTT
D gene: .; clone size: .; CDR3 length: 12; J gene: TRBJ1-1; V gene: TRBV12-3/TRBV12-4; CDR3 protein: CASSLVRPEAFF; CDR3 DNA: TGTGCCAGCAGTTTAGTGAGGCCTGAAGCTTTCTTT
D gene: .; clone size: once; CDR3 length: 15; J gene: TRBJ1-2; V gene: TRBV7-9; CDR3 protein: CASSGPGQSHYGYTF; CDR3 DNA: TGTGCCAGCAGCGGCCCGGGTCAAAGCCACTATGGCTACACCTTC
D gene: TRBD2; clone size: .; CDR3 length: 17; J gene: TRBJ2-1; V gene: TRBV5-1; CDR3 protein: CASSVETSGRPWDEQFF; CDR3 DNA: TGCGCCAGCAGCGTCGAGACTAGCGGGAGACCCTGGGATGAGCAGTTCTTC
D gene: TRBD1; clone size: .; CDR3 length: 13; J gene: TRBJ1-4; V gene: TRBV30; CDR3 protein: CASPGQGNEKLFF; CDR3 DNA: TGTGCCTCTCCGGGACAGGGTAATGAAAAACTGTTTTTT
D gene: .; clone size: .; CDR3 length: 11; J gene: TRBJ2-1; V gene: TRBV10-3; CDR3 protein: CAISRGGEQFF; CDR3 DNA: TGTGCCATATCCAGGGGTGGCGAGCAGTTCTTC
D gene: TRBD2; clone size: .; CDR3 length: 16; J gene: TRBJ2-1; V gene: TRBV10-1; CDR3 protein: CASSDPEGGRTSEQFF; CDR3 DNA: TGCGCCAGCAGTGACCCGGAGGGCGGGAGGACGAGTGAGCAGTTCTTC
D gene: .; clone size: few; CDR3 length: 15; J gene: TRBJ1-2; V gene: TRBV11-2; CDR3 protein: CASSWGDSPNYGYTF; CDR3 DNA: TGTGCCAGCAGCTGGGGGGATTCACCTAACTATGGCTACACCTTC
D gene: .; clone size: few; CDR3 length: 15; J gene: TRBJ2-7; V gene: TRBV2; CDR3 protein: CASRPSVGVAYEQYF; CDR3 DNA: TGTGCCAGCAGACCCTCGGTGGGAGTGGCCTACGAGCAGTACTTC
D gene: TRBD1; clone size: .; CDR3 length: 14; J gene: TRBJ1-2; V gene: TRBV10-3; CDR3 protein: CAINSDRRYGGYTF; CDR3 DNA: TGTGCCATCAATTCGGACAGGCGGTACGGAGGCTACACCTTC
D gene: .; clone size: few; CDR3 length: 14; J gene: TRBJ2-2; V gene: TRBV5-1; CDR3 protein: CASSFSGNTGELFF; CDR3 DNA: TGCGCCAGCAGCTTTTCAGGAAACACCGGGGAGCTGTTTTTT
D gene: TRBD2; clone size: .; CDR3 length: 15; J gene: TRBJ2-3; V gene: TRBV6-5; CDR3 protein: CASRRAGGSTDTQYF; CDR3 DNA: TGTGCCAGCAGGAGAGCGGGGGGGAGCACAGATACGCAGTATTTT
D gene: .; clone size: .; CDR3 length: 16; J gene: TRBJ1-4; V gene: TRBV19; CDR3 protein: CASGPGRSLTNEKLFF; CDR3 DNA: TGTGCCAGTGGACCAGGGAGGTCTTTGACTAATGAAAAACTGTTTTTT
D gene: TRBD1; clone size: .; CDR3 length: 17; J gene: TRBJ1-2; V gene: TRBV5-1; CDR3 protein: CASSLGDRVRANYGYTF; CDR3 DNA: TGCGCCAGCAGCTTGGGTGACAGGGTGAGAGCTAACTATGGCTACACCTTC
D gene: TRBD1; clone size: .; CDR3 length: 11; J gene: TRBJ1-2; V gene: TRBV12-3/TRBV12-4; CDR3 protein: CASSPGQGDTF; CDR3 DNA: TGTGCCAGCAGCCCTGGACAGGGAGACACCTTC
D gene: TRBD1; clone size: .; CDR3 length: 12; J gene: TRBJ1-2; V gene: TRBV27; CDR3 protein: CASSRQGAGYTF; CDR3 DNA: TGTGCCAGCAGTAGACAGGGTGCTGGCTACACCTTC
D gene: TRBD2; clone size: .; CDR3 length: 13; J gene: TRBJ2-1; V gene: TRBV7-2; CDR3 protein: CASSFLAGEKGFF; CDR3 DNA: TGTGCCAGCAGCTTTTTAGCGGGGGAAAAGGGGTTCTTC
D gene: .; clone size: .; CDR3 length: 20; J gene: TRBJ1-6; V gene: TRBV4-1; CDR3 protein: CASRLTSPSGLSSYNSPLHF; CDR3 DNA: TGCGCCAGCCGGCTTACAAGCCCGTCGGGACTTAGCTCCTATAATTCACCCCTCCACTTT
D gene: TRBD2; clone size: .; CDR3 length: 15; J gene: TRBJ2-5; V gene: TRBV6-5; CDR3 protein: CASSLNRLAQETQYF; CDR3 DNA: TGTGCCAGCAGCCTTAATCGACTAGCCCAAGAGACCCAGTACTTC
D gene: TRBD1; clone size: .; CDR3 length: 13; J gene: TRBJ1-1; V gene: TRBV19; CDR3 protein: CASRQGARSEAFF; CDR3 DNA: TGTGCCAGTAGACAGGGGGCGAGGTCTGAAGCTTTCTTT
D gene: .; clone size: .; CDR3 length: 12; J gene: TRBJ2-5; V gene: TRBV5-1; CDR3 protein: CASSPRGETQYF; CDR3 DNA: TGCGCCAGCAGCCCTCGCGGGGAGACCCAGTACTTC
D gene: .; clone size: .; CDR3 length: 14; J gene: TRBJ1-2; V gene: TRBV12-5; CDR3 protein: CASGPPQGYYGYTF; CDR3 DNA: TGTGCTAGTGGTCCCCCCCAGGGGTACTATGGCTACACCTTC
D gene: TRBD1; clone size: .; CDR3 length: 14; J gene: TRBJ2-7; V gene: TRBV29-1; CDR3 protein: CSVAPDRGDYEQYF; CDR3 DNA: TGCAGCGTTGCCCCGGACAGGGGCGACTACGAGCAGTACTTC
D gene: .; clone size: .; CDR3 length: 15; J gene: TRBJ2-5; V gene: TRBV18; CDR3 protein: CASSPPQGSVETQYF; CDR3 DNA: TGTGCCAGCTCACCACCTCAGGGGAGCGTGGAGACCCAGTACTTC
D gene: .; clone size: .; CDR3 length: 14; J gene: TRBJ1-4; V gene: TRBV5-1; CDR3 protein: CASSLVGVGEKLFF; CDR3 DNA: TGCGCCAGCAGCTTGGTAGGGGTTGGGGAAAAACTGTTTTTT
D gene: TRBD2; clone size: .; CDR3 length: 17; J gene: TRBJ2-1; V gene: TRBV3-1/TRBV3-2; CDR3 protein: CASSQPPAGTAYNEQFF; CDR3 DNA: TGTGCCAGCAGCCAGCCCCCAGCGGGGACCGCCTACAATGAGCAGTTCTTC
D gene: .; clone size: .; CDR3 length: 13; J gene: TRBJ2-3; V gene: TRBV30; CDR3 protein: CAWSVQGGATQYF; CDR3 DNA: TGTGCCTGGAGTGTACAGGGTGGAGCGACGCAGTATTTT
D gene: .; clone size: .; CDR3 length: 14; J gene: TRBJ2-7; V gene: TRBV6-1; CDR3 protein: CASSEEARSYEQYF; CDR3 DNA: TGTGCCAGCAGTGAAGAGGCGCGGTCCTACGAGCAGTACTTC
D gene: .; clone size: .; CDR3 length: 13; J gene: TRBJ1-2; V gene: TRBV3-1/TRBV3-2; CDR3 protein: CASSLRSNYGYTF; CDR3 DNA: TGTGCCAGCAGCCTCAGATCTAACTATGGCTACACCTTC
D gene: .; clone size: .; CDR3 length: 13; J gene: TRBJ1-1; V gene: TRBV2; CDR3 protein: CARRGTWGTEAFF; CDR3 DNA: TGTGCCAGAAGGGGAACGTGGGGCACTGAAGCTTTCTTT
D gene: TRBD2; clone size: once; CDR3 length: 15; J gene: TRBJ2-1; V gene: TRBV28; CDR3 protein: CASSLESSGGAEQFF; CDR3 DNA: TGTGCCAGCAGTTTAGAATCTAGCGGGGGTGCTGAGCAGTTCTTC
D gene: .; clone size: .; CDR3 length: 13; J gene: TRBJ1-2; V gene: TRBV11-2; CDR3 protein: CASSLGQELGYTF; CDR3 DNA: TGTGCCAGCAGCTTAGGACAGGAGCTTGGCTACACCTTC
D gene: .; clone size: .; CDR3 length: 13; J gene: TRBJ2-2; V gene: TRBV2; CDR3 protein: CASSDGVFGELFF; CDR3 DNA: TGTGCCAGCAGTGATGGAGTTTTCGGGGAGCTGTTTTTT
D gene: TRBD2; clone size: .; CDR3 length: 17; J gene: TRBJ2-7; V gene: TRBV5-1; CDR3 protein: CASSLGTSGTSSYEQYF; CDR3 DNA: TGCGCCAGCAGCCTAGGGACTAGCGGGACCAGCTCCTACGAGCAGTACTTC
D gene: .; clone size: .; CDR3 length: 16; J gene: TRBJ2-6; V gene: TRBV5-1; CDR3 protein: CASSSFTGSGANVLTF; CDR3 DNA: TGCGCCAGCAGCAGTTTTACAGGCTCTGGGGCCAACGTCCTGACTTTC
D gene: TRBD2; clone size: .; CDR3 length: 16; J gene: TRBJ2-3; V gene: TRBV18; CDR3 protein: CASSLLAGVGTDTQYF; CDR3 DNA: TGTGCCAGCTCGTTACTAGCGGGGGTAGGCACAGATACGCAGTATTTT
D gene: TRBD1; clone size: .; CDR3 length: 14; J gene: TRBJ2-7; V gene: TRBV5-1; CDR3 protein: CASSFPGTGREQYF; CDR3 DNA: TGCGCCAGCAGCTTCCCCGGGACAGGGAGGGAGCAGTACTTC
D gene: TRBD2; clone size: .; CDR3 length: 15; J gene: TRBJ2-1; V gene: TRBV5-1; CDR3 protein: CASSPPGLAGERQFF; CDR3 DNA: TGCGCCAGCAGCCCGCCGGGACTAGCGGGAGAGCGGCAGTTCTTC
D gene: .; clone size: few; CDR3 length: 15; J gene: TRBJ1-5; V gene: TRBV6-5; CDR3 protein: CASSPKTQLHQPQHF; CDR3 DNA: TGTGCCAGCTCCCCAAAGACTCAACTACATCAGCCCCAGCATTTT
D gene: TRBD1; clone size: .; CDR3 length: 14; J gene: TRBJ1-3; V gene: TRBV2; CDR3 protein: CASRTGSSGNTIYF; CDR3 DNA: TGTGCCAGCAGGACAGGGAGCTCTGGAAACACCATATATTTT
D gene: TRBD1; clone size: few; CDR3 length: 15; J gene: TRBJ2-2; V gene: TRBV7-3; CDR3 protein: CASSSGQGASGELFF; CDR3 DNA: TGTGCCAGCAGCTCGGGACAGGGGGCTTCCGGGGAGCTGTTTTTT
D gene: .; clone size: .; CDR3 length: 17; J gene: TRBJ1-1; V gene: TRBV5-6; CDR3 protein: CASSSDKEKTHNTEAFF; CDR3 DNA: TGTGCCAGCAGCTCGGACAAAGAGAAAACGCACAACACTGAAGCTTTCTTT
D gene: .; clone size: .; CDR3 length: 16; J gene: TRBJ1-1; V gene: TRBV7-2; CDR3 protein: CASSSLTVGSGTEAFF; CDR3 DNA: TGTGCCAGCAGTTCTTTGACAGTTGGGTCGGGCACTGAAGCTTTCTTT
D gene: .; clone size: few; CDR3 length: 16; J gene: TRBJ1-5; V gene: TRBV19; CDR3 protein: CASLISVGQTNQPQHF; CDR3 DNA: TGTGCCAGTCTTATCTCGGTGGGGCAGACCAATCAGCCCCAGCATTTT
D gene: TRBD2; clone size: .; CDR3 length: 15; J gene: TRBJ2-1; V gene: TRBV5-1; CDR3 protein: CASSHTSGSFNEQFF; CDR3 DNA: TGCGCCAGCAGCCATACTAGCGGGAGTTTCAATGAGCAGTTCTTC
D gene: TRBD2; clone size: .; CDR3 length: 19; J gene: TRBJ2-3; V gene: TRBV11-2; CDR3 protein: CASSSQNGLAGGITDTQYF; CDR3 DNA: TGTGCCAGCAGCTCCCAAAATGGACTAGCGGGGGGGATCACAGATACGCAGTATTTT
D gene: .; clone size: .; CDR3 length: 12; J gene: TRBJ1-5; V gene: TRBV2; CDR3 protein: CASTPAVGAQHF; CDR3 DNA: TGTGCCAGCACCCCGGCTGTCGGGGCCCAGCATTTT